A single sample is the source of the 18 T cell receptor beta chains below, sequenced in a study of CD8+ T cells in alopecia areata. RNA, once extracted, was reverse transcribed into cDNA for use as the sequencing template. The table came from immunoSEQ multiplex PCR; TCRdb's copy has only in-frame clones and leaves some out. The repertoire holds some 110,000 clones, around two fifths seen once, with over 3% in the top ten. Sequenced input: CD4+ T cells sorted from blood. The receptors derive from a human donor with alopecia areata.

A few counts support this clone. The CDR3 nucleotides are TGTGCCAGCAGCTCCCTACTAGCGGCTAAGATCTACGAGCAGTACTTC. Amino acids: CASSSLLAAKIYEQYF. The chain has TRBV28 and TRBJ2-7; TRBD2 aligns across 8 bases. The CDR3 covers 16 residues. Unmatched junction bases numbered 13, after V lost 6 bases and J lost 3 bases. Germline V gives CDR1 MDHEN, CDR2 SYDVKM.

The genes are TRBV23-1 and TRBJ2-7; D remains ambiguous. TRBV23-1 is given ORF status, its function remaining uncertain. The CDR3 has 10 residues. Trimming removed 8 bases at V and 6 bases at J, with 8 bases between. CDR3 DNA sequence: TGCGCCAGCCCTCGGGTCGAGCAGTACTTC. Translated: CASPRVEQYF.

CDR3: CSVLEDTTVGNTIYF. CDR3 DNA sequence: TGCAGCGTGCTGGAGGACACAACAGTAGGAAACACCATATATTTT. The chain uses TRBV29-1 and TRBJ1-3, with D tentatively TRBD1 (5 bases). The CDR3 runs 15 residues. Per the germline V gene, CDR1 is SQVTM and CDR2 is ANQGSEA. With 6 bases removed from V and 4 bases from J, the gap between germline ends came to 19 bases.

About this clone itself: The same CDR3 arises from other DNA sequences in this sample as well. CDR3 DNA sequence: TGCAGCGTGGGAACAGGGTCTGGGGCCAACGTCCTGACTTTC. Protein: CSVGTGSGANVLTF. V usage is TRBV29-1 and J usage is TRBJ2-6, with TRBD1 as a possible D gene (6 bases). Trimming pared 6 bases from V and 1 base from J, leaving 10 bases between. CDR3 length equals 14 residues. In germline, CDR1 is SQVTM, CDR2 ANQGSEA.

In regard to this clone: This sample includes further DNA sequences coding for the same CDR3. The CDR3 loop is CASSLYQETQYF. The CDR3 region has the DNA TGTGCCAGCAGCCTATACCAAGAGACCCAGTACTTC. The chain links TRBV7-2 to TRBJ2-5, with D hard to call. Germline values: CDR1 SGHTA, CDR2 FQGNSA. The germline V and J ends were trimmed by 5 bases and 0 bases, with 4 bases remaining between them. CDR3 length: 12 amino acids.

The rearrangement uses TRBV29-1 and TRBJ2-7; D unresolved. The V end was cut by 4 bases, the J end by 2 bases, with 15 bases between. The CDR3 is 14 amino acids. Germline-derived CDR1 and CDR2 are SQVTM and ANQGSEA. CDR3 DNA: TGCAGCGTTGCCCCCCTCACACCGCCCTACGAGCAGTACTTC. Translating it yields CSVAPLTPPYEQYF.

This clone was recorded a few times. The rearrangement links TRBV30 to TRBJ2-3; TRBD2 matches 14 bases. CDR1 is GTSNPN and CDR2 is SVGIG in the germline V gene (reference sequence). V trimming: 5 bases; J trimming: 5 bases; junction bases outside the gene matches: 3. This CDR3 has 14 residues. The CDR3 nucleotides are TGTGCCTGGGGACTAGCGGGAGGAAGAGATACGCAGTATTTT. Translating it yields CAWGLAGGRDTQYF. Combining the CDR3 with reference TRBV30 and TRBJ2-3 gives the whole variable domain SQTIHQWPATLVQPVGSPLSLECTVEGTSNPNLYWYRQAAGRGLQLLFYSVGIGQISSEVPQNLSASRPQDRQFILSSKKLLLSDSGFYLCAWGLAGGRDTQYFGPGTRLTVL.

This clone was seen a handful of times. CDR3 bases: TGCAGCGTTGCGCAAACCGAGCAGTACTTC. This translates into CSVAQTEQYF. The chain recombines TRBV29-1 with TRBJ2-7; D not resolved. The CDR3 consists of 10 residues. Trimming took 4 bases from V and 6 from J, leaving 7 bases between them. Germline V gene data show CDR1 as SQVTM and CDR2 as ANQGSEA.

CDR3 residues: CASSQPRDRGSYEQYF. For the CDR3, the DNA is TGTGCCAGCAGCCAACCCCGGGACAGGGGCTCCTACGAGCAGTACTTC. The chain employs TRBV14 and TRBJ2-7; 10 bases map to TRBD1. The germline gives CDR1 SGHDN, CDR2 FVKESK. The CDR3 loop spans 16 amino acids. The V segment lost 2 bases and the J segment 0 bases; nucleotides outside the gene matches: 4.

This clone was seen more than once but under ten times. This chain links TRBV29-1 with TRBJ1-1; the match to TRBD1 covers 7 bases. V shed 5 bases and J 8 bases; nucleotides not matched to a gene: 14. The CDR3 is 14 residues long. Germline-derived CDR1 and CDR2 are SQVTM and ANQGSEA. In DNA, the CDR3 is TGCAGCGTTCACGGATTGGACAGGAAGAGAGAAGCTTTCTTT. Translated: CSVHGLDRKREAFF.

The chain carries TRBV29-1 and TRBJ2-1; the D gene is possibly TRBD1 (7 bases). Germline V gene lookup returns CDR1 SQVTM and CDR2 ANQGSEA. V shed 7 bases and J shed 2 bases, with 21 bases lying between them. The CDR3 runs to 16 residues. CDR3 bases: TGCAGCGCACTCACACAGGGGAGGTGGCCCTACAATGAGCAGTTCTTC. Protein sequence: CSALTQGRWPYNEQFF.

CDR3 loop: CASSLQYRSFASTDTQYF. CDR3 DNA sequence: TGTGCCAGCAGCTTACAGTACCGTTCGTTTGCTAGCACAGATACGCAGTATTTT. The chain combines TRBV7-2 with TRBJ2-3, with unresolved D. CDR1 is SGHTA and CDR2 is FQGNSA in the germline V gene. This CDR3 is 18 amino acids long. The V end was cut by 2 bases, the J end by 0 bases, with 18 bases between.

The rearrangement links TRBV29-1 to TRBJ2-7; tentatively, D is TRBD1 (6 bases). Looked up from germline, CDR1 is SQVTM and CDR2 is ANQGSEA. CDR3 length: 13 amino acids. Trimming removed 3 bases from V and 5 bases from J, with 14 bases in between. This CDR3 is CSVERGLANEQYF. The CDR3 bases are TGCAGCGTTGAGAGGGGGTTAGCGAACGAGCAGTACTTC.

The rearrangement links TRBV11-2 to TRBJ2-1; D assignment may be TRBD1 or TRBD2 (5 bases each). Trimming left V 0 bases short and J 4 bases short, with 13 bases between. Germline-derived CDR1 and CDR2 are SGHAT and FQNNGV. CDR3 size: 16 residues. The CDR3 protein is CASSLDLGRTYNEQFF. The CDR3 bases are TGTGCCAGCAGCTTAGATTTGGGACGGACATACAATGAGCAGTTCTTC.

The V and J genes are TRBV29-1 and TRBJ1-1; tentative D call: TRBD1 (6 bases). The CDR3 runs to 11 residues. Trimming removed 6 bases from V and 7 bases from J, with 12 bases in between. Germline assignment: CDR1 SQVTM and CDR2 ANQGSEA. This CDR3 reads CSVQQGIEAFF. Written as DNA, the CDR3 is TGCAGCGTCCAACAGGGCATTGAAGCTTTCTTT.

The CDR3 DNA reads TGCGCCAGCAGAAAGTCCTCTGGGGCCAACGTCCTGACTTTC. It is translated as CASRKSSGANVLTF. The chain employs TRBV5-1 and TRBJ2-6; D unclear. Looked up from germline, CDR1 is SGHRS and CDR2 is YFSETQ. V lost 5 bases to trimming and J lost 0 bases, with 6 bases between them. The CDR3 contains 14 residues.

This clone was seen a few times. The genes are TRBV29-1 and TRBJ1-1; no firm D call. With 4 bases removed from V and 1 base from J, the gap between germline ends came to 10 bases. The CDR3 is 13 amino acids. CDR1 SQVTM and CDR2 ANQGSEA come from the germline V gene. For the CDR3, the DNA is TGCAGCGTTGGGAAGGGATCGAACACTGAAGCTTTCTTT. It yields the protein CSVGKGSNTEAFF.

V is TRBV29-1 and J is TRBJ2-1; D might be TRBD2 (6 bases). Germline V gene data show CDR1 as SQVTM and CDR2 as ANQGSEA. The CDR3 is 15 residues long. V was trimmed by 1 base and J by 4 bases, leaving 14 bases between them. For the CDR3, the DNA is TGCAGCGTTGAAGGAGGGGCTAGCGAGTACAATGAGCAGTTCTTC. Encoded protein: CSVEGGASEYNEQFF.